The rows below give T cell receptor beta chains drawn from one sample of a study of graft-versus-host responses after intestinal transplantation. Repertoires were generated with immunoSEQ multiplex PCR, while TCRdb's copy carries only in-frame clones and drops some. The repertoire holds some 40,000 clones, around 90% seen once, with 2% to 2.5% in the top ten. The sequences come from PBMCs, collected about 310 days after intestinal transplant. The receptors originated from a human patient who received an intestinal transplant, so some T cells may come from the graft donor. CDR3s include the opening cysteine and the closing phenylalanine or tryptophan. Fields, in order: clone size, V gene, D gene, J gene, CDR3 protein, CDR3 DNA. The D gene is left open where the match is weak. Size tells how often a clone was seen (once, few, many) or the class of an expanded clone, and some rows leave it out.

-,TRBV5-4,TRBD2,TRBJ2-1,CASSLSTSGRHEQFF,TGTGCCAGCAGCTTGAGCACTAGCGGGAGGCATGAGCAGTTCTTC
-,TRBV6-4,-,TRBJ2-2,CASSERGIPTGELFF,TGTGCCAGCAGTGAAAGGGGGATCCCGACCGGGGAGCTGTTTTTT
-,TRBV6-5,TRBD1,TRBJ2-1,CASSGQGPRYNEQFF,TGTGCCAGCAGCGGACAGGGTCCCCGTTACAATGAGCAGTTCTTC
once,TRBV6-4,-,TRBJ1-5,CASPQATLPPRYQPQHF,TGTGCCAGCCCCCAAGCGACACTCCCCCCGAGGTATCAGCCCCAGCATTTT
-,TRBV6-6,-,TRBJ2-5,CASSIGPREETQYF,TGTGCCAGCAGTATCGGGCCTCGAGAAGAGACCCAGTACTTC
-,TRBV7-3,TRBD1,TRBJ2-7,CASSSGQGNEQYF,TGTGCCAGCAGCTCCGGACAGGGGAACGAGCAGTACTTC
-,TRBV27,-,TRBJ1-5,CASSLSYYSNQPQHF,TGTGCCAGCAGTTTATCTTATTATAGCAATCAGCCCCAGCATTTT
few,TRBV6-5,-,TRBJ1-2,CASSWSPSAAGYTF,TGTGCCAGCAGTTGGTCCCCTTCAGCGGCTGGCTACACCTTC
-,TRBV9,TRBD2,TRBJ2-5,CASSVRGLAGGGETQYF,TGTGCCAGCAGCGTACGGGGACTAGCGGGAGGGGGGGAGACCCAGTACTTC
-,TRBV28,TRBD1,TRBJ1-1,CASTWQGAFKEAFF,TGTGCCAGCACCTGGCAGGGGGCGTTCAAGGAGGCTTTCTTT
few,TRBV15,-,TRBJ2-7,CATSRDPQDEQYF,TGTGCCACCAGCAGAGATCCCCAGGACGAGCAGTACTTC
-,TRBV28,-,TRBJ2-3,CASIQGSLPDTQYF,TGTGCCAGCATTCAGGGCAGCTTACCAGATACGCAGTATTTT
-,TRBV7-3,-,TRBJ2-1,CASSLTGTRPPDEQFF,TGTGCCAGCAGCTTAACGGGTACTAGGCCCCCCGATGAGCAGTTCTTC
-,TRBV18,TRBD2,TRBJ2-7,CASSPQETSVGEQYF,TGTGCCAGCTCACCACAGGAGACTAGCGTAGGGGAGCAGTACTTC
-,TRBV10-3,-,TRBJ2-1,CAATDRKFYNEQFF,TGTGCCGCGACCGACAGGAAATTCTACAATGAGCAGTTCTTC
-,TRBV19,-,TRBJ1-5,CAITKVGNQPQHF,TGTGCCATAACTAAGGTAGGCAATCAGCCCCAGCATTTT
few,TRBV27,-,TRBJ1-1,CASSLQTNTEAFF,TGTGCCAGCAGTTTACAGACGAACACTGAAGCTTTCTTT
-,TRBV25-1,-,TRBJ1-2,CASSESGQGYDYTF,TGTGCCAGCAGTGAATCAGGGCAGGGGTATGACTACACCTTC
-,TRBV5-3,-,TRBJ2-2,CARRFRTGRGGELFF,TGTGCCAGAAGGTTCAGGACAGGGAGGGGCGGGGAGCTGTTTTTT
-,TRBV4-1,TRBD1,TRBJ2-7,CASSQAQGANYEQYF,TGCGCCAGCAGCCAAGCGCAGGGGGCAAACTACGAGCAGTACTTC
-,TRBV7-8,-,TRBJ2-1,CASSFGGDYYNEQFF,TGTGCCAGCAGCTTCGGGGGAGATTATTACAATGAGCAGTTCTTC
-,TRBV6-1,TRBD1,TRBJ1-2,CASSESETGTFANYGYTF,TGTGCCAGCAGTGAAAGTGAGACAGGGACGTTTGCTAACTATGGCTACACCTTC
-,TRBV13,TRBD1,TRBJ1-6,CASSRTPFKGQPTEHHSPLHF,TGTGCCAGCAGCCGGACTCCTTTTAAGGGACAGCCGACGGAGCATCATTCACCCCTCCACTTT
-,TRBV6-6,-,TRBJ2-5,CASSYYGEGTQYF,TGTGCCAGCAGTTACTATGGGGAAGGGACCCAGTACTTC
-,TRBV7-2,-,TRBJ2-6,CASSLGDLRPGANVLAF,TGTGCCAGCAGCTTAGGGGATTTAAGGCCTGGGGCCAACGTCCTGGCTTTC
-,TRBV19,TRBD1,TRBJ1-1,CASSIAQGAYTEAFF,TGTGCCAGTAGTATAGCCCAGGGGGCATACACTGAAGCTTTCTTT
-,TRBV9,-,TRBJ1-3,CASSGNRYSGNTIYF,TGTGCCAGCAGCGGCAACAGGTACTCTGGAAACACCATATATTTT
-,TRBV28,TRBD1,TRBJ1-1,CASSKQGARTEAFF,TGTGCCAGCAGTAAACAGGGGGCGCGCACTGAAGCTTTCTTT
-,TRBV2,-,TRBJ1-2,CASSLTDYGYTF,TGTGCCAGCAGCTTAACAGATTATGGCTACACCTTC
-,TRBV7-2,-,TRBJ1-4,CASSLALQYGNEKLFF,TGTGCCAGCAGCTTAGCCCTGCAGTATGGAAATGAAAAACTGTTTTTT
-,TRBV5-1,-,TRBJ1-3,CASSLDSAISGNTIYF,TGCGCCAGCAGCTTAGATTCTGCGATCTCTGGAAACACCATATATTTT
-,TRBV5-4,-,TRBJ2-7,CASSLDRPPYEQYF,TGTGCCAGCAGCTTGGACCGTCCCCCCTACGAGCAGTACTTC
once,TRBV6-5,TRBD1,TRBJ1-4,CASSYSTGGGEKLFF,TGTGCCAGCAGTTACTCGACAGGGGGTGGGGAAAAACTGTTTTTT
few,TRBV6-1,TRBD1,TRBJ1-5,CASFHRGGNQPQHF,TGTGCCAGCTTCCACAGGGGAGGCAATCAGCCCCAGCATTTT
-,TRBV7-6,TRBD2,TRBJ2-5,CASSLPGGAETQYF,TGTGCCAGCAGCTTACCCGGGGGGGCGGAGACCCAGTACTTC
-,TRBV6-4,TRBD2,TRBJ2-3,CASSDSTSGGADTQYF,TGTGCCAGCAGTGACTCGACTAGCGGGGGGGCAGATACGCAGTATTTT
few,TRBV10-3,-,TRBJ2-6,CAIRGRNSGANVLTF,TGTGCCATCAGGGGACGGAACTCTGGGGCCAACGTCCTGACTTTC